This is a list of T cell receptor beta chains from one sample in a study of spatial heterogeneity in lung cancer. Using its own MiXCR run on the 5' RACE reads, TCRdb lists one record per CDR3 protein. The repertoire holds about 50,000 distinct CDR3 sequences, roughly 7% seen once, with roughly 35% in the top ten. Sequenced material: PBMCs, taken at follow-up. These receptors came from a female donor with early-stage non-small cell lung cancer. Both conserved end residues are part of each CDR3. The order of the fields is J gene, clone size, D gene, V gene, CDR3 protein, CDR3 DNA. A D gene is named only where the DNA matches it firmly. Expanded clones are given a class, and other clones once, few, many or no size at all.

TRBJ2-5 | many | TRBD2 | TRBV12-3/TRBV12-4 | CASSPTRGLAEETQYF | TGTGCCAGCAGCCCAACCCGGGGACTAGCGGAAGAGACCCAGTACTTC
TRBJ2-2 | NA | NA | TRBV5-1 | CASSREYTGELFF | TGCGCCAGCAGCAGGGAATACACCGGGGAGCTGTTTTTT
TRBJ2-2 | NA | NA | TRBV4-3 | CASSQDGDTGELFF | TGCGCCAGCAGCCAAGACGGGGACACCGGGGAGCTGTTTTTT
TRBJ2-7 | many | TRBD1 | TRBV20-1 | CSAILGDRGSYEQYF | TGCAGTGCTATTTTAGGGGACAGGGGCTCCTACGAGCAGTACTTC
TRBJ1-4 | many | NA | TRBV5-1 | CASSPPTPTNEKLFF | TGCGCCAGCAGCCCGCCGACACCAACTAATGAAAAACTGTTTTTT
TRBJ1-1 | many | NA | TRBV7-2 | CASSLTYTEAFF | TGTGCCAGCAGCTTGACGTACACTGAAGCTTTCTTT
TRBJ2-7 | many | NA | TRBV23-1 | CASSQRQDIISYEQYF | TGCGCCAGCAGTCAAAGGCAGGATATCATCTCCTACGAGCAGTACTTC
TRBJ1-1 | NA | NA | TRBV18 | CASSPRPGEAFF | TGTGCCAGCTCACCCCGGCCCGGTGAAGCTTTCTTT
TRBJ2-7 | many | TRBD1 | TRBV20-1 | CSVPPGQGSYEQYF | TGCAGTGTCCCTCCCGGACAGGGTTCCTACGAGCAGTACTTC
TRBJ2-5 | many | TRBD2 | TRBV28 | CASSPKTSWSETQYF | TGTGCCAGCAGTCCCAAGACTAGCTGGTCAGAGACCCAGTACTTC
TRBJ2-1 | many | TRBD2 | TRBV12-5 | CASGSGSGGRDEQFF | TGTGCTAGTGGTTCAGGCAGCGGGGGAAGAGATGAGCAGTTCTTC
TRBJ2-5 | many | TRBD2 | TRBV10-3 | CAISEERGGRETQYF | TGTGCCATCAGTGAGGAGCGGGGGGGCCGAGAGACCCAGTACTTC
TRBJ2-1 | many | TRBD2 | TRBV11-2 | CASSLVLAGYNEQFF | TGTGCCAGCAGCTTAGTTCTAGCGGGTTACAATGAGCAGTTCTTC
TRBJ2-7 | NA | NA | TRBV4-1 | CASSRGSDWYEQYF | TGCGCCAGCAGCCGGGGGTCCGATTGGTACGAGCAGTACTTC